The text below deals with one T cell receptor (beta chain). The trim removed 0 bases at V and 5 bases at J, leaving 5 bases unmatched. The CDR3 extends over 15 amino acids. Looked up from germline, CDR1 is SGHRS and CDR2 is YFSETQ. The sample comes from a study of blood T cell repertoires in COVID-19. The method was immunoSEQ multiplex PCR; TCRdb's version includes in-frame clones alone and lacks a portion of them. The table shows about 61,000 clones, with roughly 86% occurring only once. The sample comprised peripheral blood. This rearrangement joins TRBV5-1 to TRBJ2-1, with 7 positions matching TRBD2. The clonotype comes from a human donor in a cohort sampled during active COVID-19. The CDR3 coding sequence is TGCGCCAGCAGCTTGGGGCTAGCGGACAACAATGAGCAGTTCTTC. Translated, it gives CASSLGLADNNEQFF. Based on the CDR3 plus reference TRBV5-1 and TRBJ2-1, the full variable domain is KAGVTQTPRYLIKTRGQQVTLSCSPISGHRSVSWYQQTPGQGLQFLFEYFSETQRNKGNFPGRFSGRQFSNSRSEMNVSTLELGDSALYLCASSLGLADNNEQFFGPGTRLTVL.